The 28 T cell receptor beta chains below come from one sample, sequenced in a study of control samples from healthy donors and cancer patients. The table came from immunoSEQ multiplex PCR; TCRdb's copy has only in-frame clones and leaves some out. The sample shows about 93,000 clones, roughly nine tenths of them seen only once. What was sequenced was blood. The receptors were gathered from a woman aged 70-85 years in good health.

This sequence joins TRBV5-8 and TRBJ2-1; 9 nucleotides line up with TRBD2. Germline V gene lookup returns CDR1 SGHTS and CDR2 YDEGEE. This CDR3 contains 16 residues. V shed 0 bases, J shed 4 bases, and the junction held 5 bases outside the gene matches. In DNA, the CDR3 is TGTGCCAGCAGCTTGGTTAGCGGGGGTCTTTACAATGAGCAGTTCTTC. Translated: CASSLVSGGLYNEQFF.

The CDR3 loop reads CASSEPNEQFF. The CDR3 nucleotides read TGTGCCAGCAGTGAACCTAATGAGCAGTTCTTC. The chain couples TRBV6-1 to TRBJ2-1; D is unclear. V was trimmed by 2 bases and J by 7 bases, leaving 3 bases between them. From germline, CDR1 is MNHNS and CDR2 SASEGT. There are 11 residues in the CDR3.

V usage is TRBV9 and J usage is TRBJ1-3, with D hard to call. There are 16 residues in the CDR3. From germline, CDR1 is SGDLS and CDR2 YYNGEE. V was clipped by 4 bases and J by 2 bases, with 16 bases between them. The CDR3 region is CASSPSPDGTGNTIYF. The CDR3 DNA follows: TGTGCCAGCAGCCCTTCACCGGACGGCACTGGAAACACCATATATTTT.

This clone was counted once. V and J are TRBV6-2 or TRBV6-3 and TRBJ1-6; no clear D. V was shortened by 6 bases and J by 11 bases, with 11 bases between the two germline ends. The CDR3 has 12 residues. Germline values: CDR1 MNHEY, CDR2 SVGEGT. CDR3 in DNA: TGTGCCAGCAGCCGGCAAAACGCACCCCTCCACTTT. Its translation is CASSRQNAPLHF.

The J gene is TRBJ1-2, the V gene TRBV19; D not certain. V was clipped by 7 bases and J by 10 bases, with 13 bases between them. The CDR3 is 11 amino acids. Per the germline V gene, CDR1 is LNHDA and CDR2 is SQIVND (reference sequence). CDR3 residues: CASIKSGDYTF. DNA for the CDR3: TGTGCCAGTATCAAGAGCGGTGACTACACCTTC.

V gene TRBV19 combines with J gene TRBJ1-4; 12 bases are shared with TRBD1. CDR1 and CDR2 (germline): LNHDA, SQIVND (reference sequence). V lost 10 bases to trimming and J lost 7 bases; unmatched junction nucleotides: 7. The CDR3 spans 14 residues. The DNA of the CDR3 is TGTGCCACGGCATCGGGACAGGGGGCTGAAAAACTGTTTTTT. It codes for CATASGQGAEKLFF.

The chain uses TRBV19 and TRBJ1-2; the match to TRBD1 covers 7 bases. The CDR3 loop spans 13 amino acids. J lost 6 bases, V lost 5 bases, and 6 bases had no gene match. Germline CDR1 LNHDA, CDR2 SQIVND (reference sequence). This CDR3 is CASSLRDRNGYTF. CDR3 DNA: TGTGCCAGTAGTCTCCGGGACAGAAATGGCTACACCTTC.

For this clone: Other DNA sequences in the same sample also yield this CDR3. The gene calls are TRBV6-1 and TRBJ1-5; D uncertain. The germline V and J ends were trimmed by 1 base and 5 bases, with 9 bases remaining between them. The CDR3 has 14 residues. Germline V gene lookup returns CDR1 MNHNS and CDR2 SASEGT. CDR3 DNA: TGTGCCAGCAGTGAAGGAACCCCCTATCAGCCCCAGCATTTT. Encoded protein: CASSEGTPYQPQHF.

This chain links TRBV7-8 with TRBJ2-1; no reliable D call. Deletions cut 5 bases from V and 0 bases from J, with 11 bases between. Germline loops: CDR1 SGHVS, CDR2 FQNEAQ. The CDR3 spans 15 residues. CDR3 nucleotide sequence: TGTGCCAGCAGCCCTACAAGAAGCTCCTACAATGAGCAGTTCTTC. It codes for CASSPTRSSYNEQFF.

This chain links TRBV9 with TRBJ2-1, with 9 bases aligning to TRBD2. The CDR3 covers 16 residues. Germline V gene data show CDR1 as SGDLS and CDR2 as YYNGEE. V dropped 0 bases and J dropped 1; count of bases not matched to a gene: 2. The CDR3 DNA follows: TGTGCCAGCAGCGTAGGGACTAGCGCTTCCTACAATGAGCAGTTCTTC. Protein product: CASSVGTSASYNEQFF.

This clone came up a few times. The gene calls are TRBV5-6 and TRBJ1-3; D may be TRBD1 (5 bases). The germline V gene has CDR1 SGHDT and CDR2 YYEEEE. V was pared by 1 base and J by 0 bases, with 14 bases between. This CDR3 is built from 17 residues. CDR3: CASSLLGQTASGNTIYF. CDR3 sequence (DNA): TGTGCCAGCAGCTTGTTGGGGCAGACAGCCTCTGGAAACACCATATATTTT.

The chain links TRBV27 to TRBJ2-7; D not certain. The CDR3 has 13 amino acids. Germline assignment: CDR1 MNHEY and CDR2 SMNVEV (reference sequence). Between the trimmed V and J ends, which lost 2 bases and 1 base, there was a span of 6 bases. CDR3 protein: CASSLKVSYEQYF. The CDR3 coding sequence is TGTGCCAGCAGTTTAAAGGTTTCCTACGAGCAGTACTTC.

This chain links TRBV6-5 with TRBJ1-2; D remains ambiguous. The germline CDR1 and CDR2 sequences are MNHEY and SVGAGI. V was shortened by 10 bases and J by 5 bases, with 23 bases between the two germline ends. This CDR3 comprises 15 residues. CDR3 nucleotides: TGTGCCACCCCTCGAGGTTCTATAGAAGGATATGGCTACACCTTC. This encodes CATPRGSIEGYGYTF.

The chain has TRBV25-1 and TRBJ1-1; D is ambiguous. CDR1 and CDR2 (germline): MGHDK, SYGVNS. The germline V and J ends were trimmed by 8 bases and 4 bases, with 20 bases remaining between them. The CDR3 totals 15 residues. The CDR3 spells CASRQLGVGSTEAFF. In DNA form, the CDR3 reads TGTGCCAGCCGTCAACTCGGGGTTGGGAGCACTGAAGCTTTCTTT.

This sequence joins TRBV6-5 and TRBJ2-6; the D is unclear. Germline values: CDR1 MNHEY, CDR2 SVGAGI. The CDR3 extends over 13 amino acids. V dropped 0 bases and J dropped 3 bases, with 0 bases sitting between them. The CDR3 region has the DNA TGTGCCAGCAGTTACTCTGGGGCCAACGTCCTGACTTTC. Residues: CASSYSGANVLTF.

This chain connects TRBV7-2 to TRBJ2-3; D uncertain. This CDR3 has 15 amino acids. Trimming pared 1 base from V and 1 base from J, leaving 9 bases between. Germline CDR1 and CDR2: SGHTA and FQGNSA. CDR3 nucleotide sequence: TGTGCCAGCAGCTTAGTCGGTCCGGGCACAGATACGCAGTATTTT. This translates into CASSLVGPGTDTQYF.

This rearrangement joins TRBV10-3 to TRBJ2-5; D possibly uses TRBD1 or TRBD2 (6 bases each). In germline, CDR1 is ENHRY, CDR2 SYGVKD. This CDR3 has 14 residues. Deletions cut 0 bases from V and 4 bases from J, with 9 bases between. The CDR3 loop reads CAISESGGGETQYF. CDR3 bases: TGTGCCATCAGTGAGTCAGGAGGGGGAGAGACCCAGTACTTC.

The chain combines TRBV2 with TRBJ1-3, with no clear D. V was trimmed by 3 bases and J by 1 base, leaving 19 bases between them. CDR1 is SNHLY, CDR2 FYNNEI, per germline. This CDR3 contains 18 residues. DNA for the CDR3: TGTGCCAGCAGTGACCAGCTAGCGGCCCTCTCGTCTGGAAACACCATATATTTT. Its protein product is CASSDQLAALSSGNTIYF.

This clone was found once. The chain combines TRBV5-1 with TRBJ1-1, with D maybe TRBD1 (5 bases). V was shortened by 1 base and J by 8 bases, with 12 bases between the two germline ends. This CDR3 has 13 amino acids. CDR1 and CDR2 (germline): SGHRS, YFSETQ. This CDR3 is CASSLMGPGEAFF. CDR3 nucleotides: TGCGCCAGCAGCTTGATGGGCCCAGGGGAAGCTTTCTTT.

This clone was found once. V is TRBV13 and J is TRBJ1-4; tentative D call: TRBD1 (6 bases). V lost 4 bases, J lost 3 bases, and 12 bases lay in between. Germline V gene sequence: CDR1 PRHDT, CDR2 FYEKMQ (reference sequence). The length of the CDR3 is 15 residues. The CDR3, as DNA: TGTGCCAGCAGCTCGCGGGGGGCGGCTAATGAAAAACTGTTTTTT. This codes for CASSSRGAANEKLFF.

V is TRBV28 and J is TRBJ1-1; unclear D gene. With 5 bases removed from V and 1 base from J, the gap between germline ends came to 11 bases. The CDR3 is 14 amino acids. Germline CDR1 MDHEN, CDR2 SYDVKM. Here the CDR3 DNA reads TGTGCCAGCAGTCCCAGGTTTTGGAACACTGAAGCTTTCTTT. Protein product: CASSPRFWNTEAFF.

The chain combines TRBV3-1 (or the pseudogene TRBV3-2) with TRBJ1-6; possible D gene TRBD1, 6 bases. CDR3 length: 14 residues. Germline V gene data show CDR1 as LGHDT and CDR2 as YNNKEL (reference sequence). Trimming shortened V by 1 base and J by 5 bases, and 6 bases separated the two germline ends. The CDR3 DNA follows: TGTGCCAGCAGCCAAGGACAGGATAATTCACCCCTCCACTTT. Encoded protein: CASSQGQDNSPLHF.

This sequence joins TRBV5-4 and TRBJ2-1; D possibly uses TRBD1 or TRBD2 (5 bases each). Germline V lookup: CDR1 SGHNT, CDR2 YYREEE (reference sequence). The CDR3 covers 14 residues. With 5 bases removed from V and 6 bases from J, the gap between germline ends came to 15 bases. CDR3 sequence reads: CASSMTGPFNEQFF. CDR3 nucleotides: TGTGCCAGCAGTATGACGGGACCCTTCAATGAGCAGTTCTTC.

V gene TRBV6-5 combines with J gene TRBJ1-2; the D gene is possibly TRBD1 (5 bases). The CDR3 totals 13 residues. CDR1 MNHEY and CDR2 SVGAGI come from the germline V gene. Trimming took off 5 bases at V and 8 bases at J, with 15 bases between the two ends. CDR3 nucleotide sequence: TGTGCCAGCAGTACCACGACAGCAAGGGGCTACACCTTC. Amino acid sequence: CASSTTTARGYTF.

The table lists this clone with a few counts. The genes are TRBV30 and TRBJ2-7; D ambiguous. From germline, CDR1 is GTSNPN and CDR2 SVGIG (reference sequence). Trimming removed 0 bases from V and 4 bases from J, with 10 bases in between. The CDR3 is 13 residues long. DNA of the CDR3: TGTGCCTGGAGTGTTGGCCCTGGGTACGAGCAGTACTTC. The encoded protein is CAWSVGPGYEQYF.

The chain recombines TRBV3-1 (or the pseudogene TRBV3-2) with TRBJ1-4, with 7 bases that match TRBD1. There are 14 residues in the CDR3. V lost 3 bases, J lost 3 bases, and 1 base stayed unmatched. Germline CDR1 reads LGHDT; CDR2 reads YNNKEL (reference sequence). CDR3 in amino acids: CASSHGTANEKLFF. The CDR3 DNA is TGTGCCAGCAGCCACGGGACAGCTAATGAAAAACTGTTTTTT.

The chain couples TRBV5-1 to TRBJ2-5; a possible D gene is TRBD1 (6 bases). Germline V gene sequence: CDR1 SGHRS, CDR2 YFSETQ. Trimming stripped 2 bases from V and 5 bases from J, with 16 bases between. The CDR3 is made up of 15 amino acids. The CDR3: CASSFTGIRRETQYF. The CDR3 DNA follows: TGCGCCAGCAGCTTTACAGGGATCCGGCGGGAGACCCAGTACTTC.

CDR3 DNA: TGTGCCAGCAGTTCCCCCCGACTAGCGAGGACCAATGAGCAGTTCTTC. It is translated as CASSSPRLARTNEQFF. This rearrangement joins TRBV27 to TRBJ2-1; 8 bases are a match to TRBD2. This CDR3 comprises 16 residues. CDR1 MNHEY and CDR2 SMNVEV come from the germline V gene (reference sequence). After removal of 4 bases from V and 6 bases from J, the junction contained 11 bases not matched to a gene.